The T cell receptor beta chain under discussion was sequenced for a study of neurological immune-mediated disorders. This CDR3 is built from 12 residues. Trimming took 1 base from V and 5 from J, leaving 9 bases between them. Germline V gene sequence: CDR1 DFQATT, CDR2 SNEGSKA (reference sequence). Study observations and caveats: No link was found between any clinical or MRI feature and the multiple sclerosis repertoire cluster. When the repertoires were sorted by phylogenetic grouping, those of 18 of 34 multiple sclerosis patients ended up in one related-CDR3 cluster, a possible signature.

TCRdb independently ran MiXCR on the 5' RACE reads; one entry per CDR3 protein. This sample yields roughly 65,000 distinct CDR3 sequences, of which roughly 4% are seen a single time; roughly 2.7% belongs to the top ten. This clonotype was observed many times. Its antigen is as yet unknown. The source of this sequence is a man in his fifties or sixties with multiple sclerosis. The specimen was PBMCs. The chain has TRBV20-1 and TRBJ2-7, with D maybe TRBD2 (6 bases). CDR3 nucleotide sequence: TGCAGTGCTAGAGTTTGGGGGGACGAGCAGTACTTC. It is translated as CSARVWGDEQYF.